A selection of T cell receptor beta chains follows, all from one sample in a study of cytomegalovirus exposure and HLA in healthy donors. Only in-frame clones appear in the TCRdb table, and some are missing; sequencing was by immunoSEQ multiplex PCR. Among about 130,000 clones listed, almost 80% were seen once. Sequenced sample: PBMCs. These receptors were taken from a female donor in good health and CMV-seronegative. CDR3s include the opening cysteine and the closing phenylalanine or tryptophan. The order of the fields is V gene, clone size, D gene, CDR3 length, J gene, CDR3 protein, CDR3 DNA. The D gene is left open where the match is weak. Rows give clone size only sometimes, using once, few, many, or a class for an expanded clone.

v_call: TRBV2; clone_size: .; d_call: .; cdr3_length: 13; j_call: TRBJ2-5; cdr3_aa: CASKERVRETQYF; cdr3_nt: TGTGCCAGCAAGGAGAGGGTGCGGGAGACCCAGTACTTC
v_call: TRBV7-9; clone_size: .; d_call: .; cdr3_length: 17; j_call: TRBJ2-5; cdr3_aa: CASSASYTSTGEETQYF; cdr3_nt: TGTGCCAGCAGCGCGAGTTATACCTCGACGGGGGAAGAGACCCAGTACTTC
v_call: TRBV11-3; clone_size: .; d_call: TRBD1; cdr3_length: 18; j_call: TRBJ2-3; cdr3_aa: CASSFGNTGTGGTDTQYF; cdr3_nt: TGTGCCAGCAGCTTCGGAAATACCGGGACAGGGGGAACAGATACGCAGTATTTT
v_call: TRBV5-1; clone_size: few; d_call: .; cdr3_length: 12; j_call: TRBJ2-3; cdr3_aa: CASSLAGDTQYF; cdr3_nt: TGCGCCAGCAGCTTGGCGGGAGATACGCAGTATTTT
v_call: TRBV5-1; clone_size: few; d_call: .; cdr3_length: 12; j_call: TRBJ2-7; cdr3_aa: CASSIGTSEQYF; cdr3_nt: TGCGCCAGCAGCATAGGGACTTCCGAGCAGTACTTC
v_call: TRBV7-6; clone_size: .; d_call: .; cdr3_length: 16; j_call: TRBJ2-3; cdr3_aa: CASSLNGGSLTDTQYF; cdr3_nt: TGTGCCAGCAGCTTAAACGGAGGATCCCTCACAGATACGCAGTATTTT
v_call: TRBV28; clone_size: .; d_call: TRBD1; cdr3_length: 17; j_call: TRBJ2-4; cdr3_aa: CASGDRGPLLAKNIQYF; cdr3_nt: TGTGCCAGTGGAGACAGGGGGCCTTTGCTAGCCAAAAACATTCAGTACTTC
v_call: TRBV14; clone_size: few; d_call: .; cdr3_length: 16; j_call: TRBJ2-2; cdr3_aa: CASSQVGGANTGELFF; cdr3_nt: TGTGCCAGCAGCCAAGTAGGGGGGGCCAACACCGGGGAGCTGTTTTTT
v_call: TRBV28; clone_size: .; d_call: .; cdr3_length: 16; j_call: TRBJ2-5; cdr3_aa: CASSYTPGGRLVAQYF; cdr3_nt: TGTGCCAGCAGCTACACCCCTGGGGGGAGGCTCGTGGCCCAGTACTTC
v_call: TRBV4-3; clone_size: .; d_call: .; cdr3_length: 16; j_call: TRBJ2-3; cdr3_aa: CASSQVFSSGRDTQYF; cdr3_nt: TGCGCCAGCAGCCAAGTTTTTTCTAGTGGGAGGGATACGCAGTATTTT
v_call: TRBV7-2; clone_size: .; d_call: .; cdr3_length: 13; j_call: TRBJ1-2; cdr3_aa: CASSLNRVYGYTF; cdr3_nt: TGTGCCAGCAGCTTAAACAGGGTCTATGGCTACACCTTC